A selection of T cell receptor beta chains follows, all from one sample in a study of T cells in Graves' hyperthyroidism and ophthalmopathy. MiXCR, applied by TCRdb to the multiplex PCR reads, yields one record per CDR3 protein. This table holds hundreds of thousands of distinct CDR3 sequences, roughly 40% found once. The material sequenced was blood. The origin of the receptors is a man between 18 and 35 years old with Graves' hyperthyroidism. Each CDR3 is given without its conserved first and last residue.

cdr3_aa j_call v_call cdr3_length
ASSEGGYDTEAF TRBJ1-1 TRBV6-1 12
AWSLGSGGSPLH TRBJ1-6 TRBV30 12
ASSEFRDSYEQY TRBJ2-7 TRBV25-1 12
ASSIIGGSEAF TRBJ1-1 TRBV19 11
ASSLARQEDKALETQY TRBJ2-5 TRBV5-4 16
AISESPGNYGYT TRBJ1-2 TRBV10-3 12
SVEGTTGDREAF TRBJ1-1 TRBV29-1 12
ASSSGGPNTIY TRBJ1-3 TRBV7-9 11
ASSPIAEYEQY TRBJ2-7 TRBV18 11
ASSLLGGGQSSYEQY TRBJ2-7 TRBV7-9 15
RTGEGSYEQY TRBJ2-7 TRBV29-1 10
ASSLGYASHTGELF TRBJ2-2 TRBV7-9 14
ATRRGQGGDQPQH TRBJ1-5 TRBV15 13
ASSAPGGLAGIEQY TRBJ2-7 TRBV7-2 14
ASSPPRGEETEAF TRBJ1-1 TRBV7-9 13
AISPSRYEQY TRBJ2-7 TRBV10-3 10
ASGLWDEQF TRBJ2-1 TRBV7-2 9
SATAGDSYEQY TRBJ2-7 TRBV20-1 11
AIRPGQGDSYEQY TRBJ2-7 TRBV10-3 13
ASSLRGFPRYGYT TRBJ1-2 TRBV5-6 13
SVEAGGPE TRBJ1-1 TRBV29-1 8
ASSFQPGKAF TRBJ1-1 TRBV5-5 10
ASSLITGQGVTEAF TRBJ1-1 TRBV12-3/TRBV12-4 14
ASSVPGQEPEQY TRBJ2-7 TRBV4-1 12
ASSRTGTGRYTEAF TRBJ1-1 TRBV19 14
ATSRDAGASELF TRBJ2-2 TRBV15 12
ASGGGSGQPQH TRBJ1-5 TRBV6-5 11
ASSISTGGAVSSNQPQH TRBJ1-5 TRBV19 17
ASSLPGVRTGELF TRBJ2-2 TRBV12-3/TRBV12-4 13
SARRKDSSYEQY TRBJ2-7 TRBV20-1 12
ASSFRGGNQPQH TRBJ1-5 TRBV12-3/TRBV12-4 12
ASKETVSYEQY TRBJ2-7 TRBV10-3 11
ASSKPNSDELF TRBJ1-4 TRBV6-5 11
STDEGYGYT TRBJ1-2 TRBV20-1 9
AISEPSAKETQY TRBJ2-5 TRBV10-3 12
ASSERDSSSYEQY TRBJ2-7 TRBV25-1 13
ATSTGGGRGRNQPQH TRBJ1-5 TRBV15 15
ASSYGGGSAF TRBJ1-1 TRBV6-5 10
SHSVGGGYT TRBJ1-2 TRBV29-1 9
ASTTRPSLGPNEQF TRBJ2-1 TRBV7-2 14
ASSSPGGVNTEAF TRBJ1-1 TRBV19 13
ASSSGAYEHY TRBJ2-7 TRBV13 10
ASSLTMAGTGELF TRBJ2-2 TRBV7-9 13
ASRTGFGTNEKLF TRBJ1-4 TRBV2 13
ASSLQSEGEAF TRBJ1-1 TRBV7-9 11
ASSIGPGEGGEQY TRBJ2-7 TRBV19 13
ASSQDLDTEAF TRBJ1-1 TRBV14 11
AISGSQGAARSPLH TRBJ1-6 TRBV10-3 14
ASKEDRVTSPLH TRBJ1-6 TRBV19 12
ASEDRANYGYT TRBJ1-2 TRBV19 11
ASSGRDRNTGELF TRBJ2-2 TRBV12-3/TRBV12-4 13
ASSYKYLAGADTGELF TRBJ2-2 TRBV6-2/TRBV6-3 16
ASSPPGLAGDGHGELF TRBJ2-2 TRBV7-9 16
ASSIDPGRRETQY TRBJ2-5 TRBV19 13
SARVRDRGPGETQY TRBJ2-5 TRBV20-1 14